The 5 T cell receptor beta chains in this list originate from one sample, sequenced in a study of cytomegalovirus exposure and HLA in healthy donors. The PCR made use of 60 Vbeta and 13 Jbeta primers. TCRdb keeps only in-frame clones here, not all; method: immunoSEQ multiplex PCR. This table has nearly 110,000 clones, less than 85% appearing once. Material for sequencing was PBMCs. The receptors stem from a man aged 55 to 70 in good health and CMV-seronegative.

The chain couples TRBV6-4 to TRBJ2-1; tentatively, D is TRBD2 (5 bases). CDR3 length: 12 amino acids. From germline, CDR1 is MRHNA and CDR2 SNTAGT. The germline V and J ends were trimmed by 10 bases and 12 bases, with 19 bases remaining between them. The CDR3, as DNA: TGTGCCATATTCTGTACGGGGTTTGGGCAGTTCTTC. This encodes CAIFCTGFGQFF.

The chain couples TRBV5-1 to TRBJ2-3, with a weak D call TRBD1 (6 bases). Per the germline V gene, CDR1 is SGHRS and CDR2 is YFSETQ. CDR3 length: 13 residues. V gave up 4 bases and J gave up 10 bases, with 16 bases separating them. CDR3 loop: CASSPRQEGAQYF. The CDR3 DNA is TGCGCCAGCAGCCCGAGACAGGAAGGGGCGCAGTATTTT.

This clone was recorded a few times. This chain links TRBV28 with TRBJ2-7; possible D gene TRBD1, 6 bases. Per germline, CDR1 MDHEN and CDR2 SYDVKM. With 6 bases removed from V and 2 bases from J, the gap between germline ends came to 14 bases. There are 14 residues in the CDR3. CDR3 protein: CASSPGQRTYEQYV. The CDR3 bases are TGTGCCAGCAGCCCCGGACAGAGGACCTACGAGCAGTACGTC.

This clone was detected a few times. The V call is TRBV19, the J call TRBJ1-2, with TRBD1 as a possible D gene (5 bases). The CDR3 runs to 14 residues. With 5 bases removed from V and 5 bases from J, the gap between germline ends came to 15 bases. Germline loops: CDR1 LNHDA, CDR2 SQIVND (reference sequence). For the CDR3, the DNA is TGTGCCAGTAGTTCAAGGGCAGGGTTGTATGGCTACACCTTC. It specifies CASSSRAGLYGYTF.

J is TRBJ1-2 and V is TRBV11-2; possible D gene TRBD1, 6 bases. Trimming cost V 0 bases and J 7 bases, with 9 bases left between them. The length of the CDR3 is 13 residues. CDR1 and CDR2 (germline): SGHAT, FQNNGV. This CDR3 reads CASSLDWTVGYTF. In nucleotides, the CDR3 is TGTGCCAGCAGCTTAGATTGGACAGTTGGCTACACCTTC.